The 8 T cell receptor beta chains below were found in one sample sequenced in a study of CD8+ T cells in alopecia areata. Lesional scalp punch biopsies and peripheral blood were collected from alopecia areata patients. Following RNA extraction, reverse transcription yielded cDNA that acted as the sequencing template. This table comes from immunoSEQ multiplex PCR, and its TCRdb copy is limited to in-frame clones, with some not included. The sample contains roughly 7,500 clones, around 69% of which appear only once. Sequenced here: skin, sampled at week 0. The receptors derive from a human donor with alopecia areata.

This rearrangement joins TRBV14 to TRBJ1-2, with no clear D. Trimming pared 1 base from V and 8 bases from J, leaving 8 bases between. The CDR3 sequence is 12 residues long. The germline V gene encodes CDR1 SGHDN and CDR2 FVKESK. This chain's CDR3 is CASSQVGGGYTF. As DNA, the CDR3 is TGTGCCAGCAGCCAAGTTGGAGGGGGCTACACCTTC.

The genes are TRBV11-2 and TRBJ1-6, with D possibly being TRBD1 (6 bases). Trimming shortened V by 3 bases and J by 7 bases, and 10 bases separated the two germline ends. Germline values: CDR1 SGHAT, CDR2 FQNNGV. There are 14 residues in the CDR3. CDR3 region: CASSLDSRNSPLHF. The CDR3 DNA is TGTGCCAGCAGCTTGGACAGCAGGAATTCACCCCTCCACTTT.

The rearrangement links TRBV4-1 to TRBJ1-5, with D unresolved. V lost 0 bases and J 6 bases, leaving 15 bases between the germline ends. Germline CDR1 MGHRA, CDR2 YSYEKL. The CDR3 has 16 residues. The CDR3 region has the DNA TGCGCCAGCAGCCAAGAAGTCACCTCGAGACGTCAGCCCCAGCATTTT. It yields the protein CASSQEVTSRRQPQHF.

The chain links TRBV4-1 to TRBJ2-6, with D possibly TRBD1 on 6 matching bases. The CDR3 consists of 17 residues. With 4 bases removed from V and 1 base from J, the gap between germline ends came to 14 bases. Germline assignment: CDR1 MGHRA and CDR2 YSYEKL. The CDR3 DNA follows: TGCGCCAGCAGCCCCCTGGCAGGGGAATCTGGGGCCAACGTCCTGACTTTC. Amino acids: CASSPLAGESGANVLTF.

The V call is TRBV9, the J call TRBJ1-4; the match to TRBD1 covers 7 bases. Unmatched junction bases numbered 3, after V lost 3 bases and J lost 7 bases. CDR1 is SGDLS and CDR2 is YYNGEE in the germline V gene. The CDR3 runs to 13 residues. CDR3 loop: CASSAQGPEKLFF. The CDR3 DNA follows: TGTGCCAGCAGCGCACAGGGGCCTGAAAAACTGTTTTTT.

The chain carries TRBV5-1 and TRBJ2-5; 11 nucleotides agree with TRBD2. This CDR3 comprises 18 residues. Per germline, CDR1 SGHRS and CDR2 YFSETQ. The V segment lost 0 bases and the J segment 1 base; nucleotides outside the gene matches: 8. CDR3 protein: CASSLAPSGGNIQETQYF. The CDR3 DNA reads TGCGCCAGCAGCTTGGCGCCTAGCGGGGGGAACATCCAAGAGACCCAGTACTTC.

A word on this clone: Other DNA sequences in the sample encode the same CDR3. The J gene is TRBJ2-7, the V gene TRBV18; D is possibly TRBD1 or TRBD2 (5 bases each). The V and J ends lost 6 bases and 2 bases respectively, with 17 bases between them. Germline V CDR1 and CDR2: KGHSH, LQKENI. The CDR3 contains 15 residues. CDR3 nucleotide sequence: TGTGCCAGCTCGGCGACCGGGACGAAAACCTACGAGCAGTACTTC. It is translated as CASSATGTKTYEQYF.

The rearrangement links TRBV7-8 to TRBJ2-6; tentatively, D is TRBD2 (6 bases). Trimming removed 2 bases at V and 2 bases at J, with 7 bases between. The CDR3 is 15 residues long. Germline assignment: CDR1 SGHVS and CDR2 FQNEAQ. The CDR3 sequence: CASSLSGAGANVLTF. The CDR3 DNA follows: TGTGCCAGCAGCTTATCGGGAGCTGGGGCCAACGTCCTGACTTTC.